These 26 T cell receptor beta chains were all obtained from the same sample, sequenced in a study of T cells in Graves' hyperthyroidism and ophthalmopathy. It was RNA transcripts that yielded the amplified TCR beta CDR3 regions. With the HTBI primer set, the TCR CDR3 went through a first round of RT-PCR. In TCRdb, the multiplex PCR reads were re-called with MiXCR into one record per CDR3 protein. The data contain approximately 510,000 distinct CDR3 sequences, 46% of them seen just once; the ten biggest clones take up about 43%. The sequenced sample was peripheral blood or thyroid tissue (not recorded which). Receptors originate from an adult woman with Graves' disease, either hyperthyroidism or ophthalmopathy (not recorded which).

This chain links TRBV3-1 with TRBJ1-2; maybe TRBD1 (5 bases). The CDR3 has 15 amino acids. V was trimmed by 0 bases and J by 5 bases, leaving 13 bases between them. The germline CDR1 and CDR2 sequences are LGHDT and YNNKEL (reference sequence). In DNA form, the CDR3 reads TGTGCCAGCAGCCAAGAAGGGGTCCCCCTTTATGGCTACACCTTC. Its protein product is CASSQEGVPLYGYTF.

V gene TRBV7-2 combines with J gene TRBJ2-7; D gene unclear. Germline assignment: CDR1 SGHTA and CDR2 FQGNSA. Trimming took 5 bases from V and 2 from J, leaving 16 bases between them. The CDR3 is made up of 15 amino acids. Here the CDR3 reads CASSTDGPYPYEQYF. The CDR3 DNA reads TGTGCCAGCAGCACGGACGGACCTTACCCCTACGAGCAGTACTTC.

The chain employs TRBV20-1 and TRBJ1-1, with D possibly TRBD1 on 5 matching bases. V lost 2 bases, J lost 11 bases, and 15 bases lay in between. CDR3 length: 12 amino acids. The germline V gene encodes CDR1 DFQATT and CDR2 SNEGSKA (reference sequence). CDR3 amino acids: CSARFARAYAFF. CDR3 bases: TGCAGTGCTAGATTTGCCAGGGCATATGCTTTCTTT.

The gene calls are TRBV7-9 and TRBJ2-4; perhaps D is TRBD1 or TRBD2 (5 bases each). Germline-derived CDR1 and CDR2 are SEHNR and FQNEAQ (reference sequence). V lost 4 bases, J lost 3 bases, and 19 bases lay in between. This CDR3 has 17 amino acids. DNA of the CDR3: TGTGCCAGCAGCTCAACCTCTCTTAGGGGAGACAAAAACATTCAGTACTTC. The encoded protein is CASSSTSLRGDKNIQYF.

The gene calls are TRBV6-1 and TRBJ1-6; possible D gene TRBD1, 5 bases. CDR3 length equals 14 residues. The germline V gene has CDR1 MNHNS and CDR2 SASEGT. Deletions cut 8 bases from V and 5 bases from J, with 13 bases between. DNA of the CDR3: TGTGCCAGCGGGGGACTAGCGGATAATTCACCCCTCCACTTT. The encoded protein is CASGGLADNSPLHF.

This rearrangement joins TRBV10-3 to TRBJ1-6; D gene unclear. The CDR3 covers 16 residues. Germline V lookup: CDR1 ENHRY, CDR2 SYGVKD. V gave up 9 bases and J gave up 0 bases, with 15 bases separating them. The CDR3 nucleotides are TGTGCCATTAGTTCGACCGGTGACTCCTATAATTCACCCCTCCACTTT. The encoded protein is CAISSTGDSYNSPLHF.

V and J are TRBV7-9 and TRBJ1-2, with a weak D call TRBD1 (5 bases). The germline CDR1 and CDR2 sequences are SEHNR and FQNEAQ (reference sequence). Trimming took off 5 bases at V and 0 bases at J, with 13 bases between the two ends. CDR3 size: 15 residues. The CDR3 bases are TGTGCCAGCAGCAAAGACAGCATAGCTAACTATGGCTACACCTTC. Amino acid sequence: CASSKDSIANYGYTF.

J is TRBJ1-1 and V is TRBV15, with unresolved D. Germline V gene data show CDR1 as LNHNV and CDR2 as YYDKDF (reference sequence). V was trimmed by 4 bases and J by 3 bases, leaving 9 bases between them. The CDR3 has 13 amino acids. CDR3 coding DNA: TGTGCCACCAGCAACGCACGGGACACTGAAGCTTTCTTT. It is translated as CATSNARDTEAFF.

The chain recombines TRBV7-9 with TRBJ2-7; 8 nucleotides match TRBD2. The CDR3 consists of 15 residues. V lost 5 bases, J lost 2 bases, and 8 bases stayed unmatched. Germline V gene sequence: CDR1 SEHNR, CDR2 FQNEAQ (reference sequence). The CDR3 nucleotides read TGTGCCAGCAGCGTTGGGGTAGCGGGGCCCTACGAGCAGTACTTC. Its protein product is CASSVGVAGPYEQYF. Drawing the rest from reference TRBV7-9 and TRBJ2-7, the complete variable domain is DTGVSQNPRHKITKRGQNVTFRCDPISEHNRLYWYRQTLGQGPEFLTYFQNEAQLEKSRLLSDRFSAERPKGSFSTLEIQRTEQGDSAMYLCASSVGVAGPYEQYFGPGTRLTVT.

This clonotype was seen repeatedly, ten times or more. The J gene is TRBJ1-2, the V gene TRBV5-1, with TRBD1 matching over 7 bases. The V gene end was trimmed by 4 bases and the J gene end by 4 bases; junction bases not matched to a gene: 10. CDR1 and CDR2 from the germline V gene are SGHRS and YFSETQ. The CDR3 totals 15 residues. Written as DNA, the CDR3 is TGCGCCAGCAGCGCGCTAGACAGGGATCCCTATGGCTACACCTTC. The encoded protein is CASSALDRDPYGYTF.

The chain links TRBV7-9 to TRBJ2-7, with D perhaps TRBD1 or TRBD2 (6 bases each). Germline CDR1 is SEHNR and CDR2 is FQNEAQ (reference sequence). Trimming shortened V by 6 bases and J by 2 bases, and 17 bases separated the two germline ends. There are 15 residues in the CDR3. The CDR3, as DNA: TGTGCCAGCAGTTTGGGGGCGGGACGGACCTACGAGCAGTACTTC. Protein sequence: CASSLGAGRTYEQYF.

The rearrangement links TRBV10-3 to TRBJ2-7, with D possibly matching TRBD2 (6 bases). The germline V and J ends were trimmed by 4 bases and 7 bases, with 20 bases remaining between them. The CDR3 is 15 amino acids. CDR1 and CDR2 (germline): ENHRY, SYGVKD. The DNA for the CDR3 is TGTGCCATCAGTGGTAGGACTATTGATGGGCTAGAGCAGTACTTC. Protein: CAISGRTIDGLEQYF.

CDR3 sequence: CASSSGTGIRANYGYTF. CDR3 DNA: TGTGCCAGCAGCTCAGGGACAGGGATTAGGGCTAACTATGGCTACACCTTC. The chain couples TRBV7-8 to TRBJ1-2; 9 bases fit TRBD1. Germline assignment: CDR1 SGHVS and CDR2 FQNEAQ. J was trimmed by 0 bases and V by 4 bases; bases with no gene match: 9. CDR3 size: 17 residues.

V and J are TRBV7-9 and TRBJ2-7; 7 positions match TRBD2. V was pared by 3 bases and J by 3 bases, with 5 bases of the junction left unmatched. Germline-derived CDR1 and CDR2 are SEHNR and FQNEAQ (reference sequence). The CDR3 extends over 14 amino acids. The CDR3 nucleotides read TGTGCCAGCAGCTTGAGCGGGGCCGTCTACGAGCAGTACTTC. It codes for CASSLSGAVYEQYF.

In its sample, this clonotype was seen a few times. The rearrangement joins TRBV4-1 to TRBJ1-2, with TRBD1 identical over 9 bases. CDR1 and CDR2 (germline): MGHRA, YSYEKL. V shed 0 bases and J 4 bases; nucleotides not matched to a gene: 6. CDR3 length equals 16 residues. In DNA, the CDR3 is TGCGCCAGCAGCCAAGAAGGGACAGGGCTCGGCTATGGCTACACCTTC. It encodes CASSQEGTGLGYGYTF.

This sequence joins TRBV7-9 and TRBJ2-5, with unresolved D. Trimming stripped 5 bases from V and 5 bases from J, with 12 bases between. Per germline, CDR1 SEHNR and CDR2 FQNEAQ (reference sequence). The CDR3 has 13 amino acids. The CDR3 is CASSQAMTETQYF. In DNA, the CDR3 is TGTGCCAGCAGCCAGGCAATGACTGAGACCCAGTACTTC.

A few counts support this clonotype. This sequence joins TRBV7-2 and TRBJ1-2; the D gene is possibly TRBD1 (5 bases). Germline lookup yields CDR1 SGHTA and CDR2 FQGNSA. V was shortened by 5 bases and J by 4 bases, with 11 bases between the two germline ends. The CDR3 has 13 residues. The CDR3 nucleotides are TGTGCCAGCAGCCCTCCGGGACTCTATGGCTACACCTTC. Its protein product is CASSPPGLYGYTF. Drawing the rest from reference TRBV7-2 and TRBJ1-2, the complete variable domain is GAGVSQSPSNKVTEKGKDVELRCDPISGHTALYWYRQSLGQGLEFLIYFQGNSAPDKSGLPSDRFSAERTGGSVSTLTIQRTQQEDSAVYLCASSPPGLYGYTFGSGTRLTVV.

The V gene is TRBV2, the J gene TRBJ2-5, with TRBD2 identical over 13 bases. The end of the DNA aligns better with TRBJ2-7, so the J call may be wrong. Germline CDR1 SNHLY, CDR2 FYNNEI. The CDR3 runs to 17 residues. In nucleotides, the CDR3 is TGTGCCAGCAGTGACCCCACACTAGCGGGAGGGACCTACGAGCAGTACTTC. Translated: CASSDPTLAGGTYEQYF.

The rearrangement joins TRBV7-3 to TRBJ2-7, with D hard to call. This CDR3 contains 11 residues. V shed 3 bases and J shed 7 bases, with 7 bases lying between them. The germline V gene encodes CDR1 SGHTA and CDR2 FQGTGA. CDR3 DNA sequence: TGTGCCAGCAGCTTTACCAGGGAGCAGTACTTC. It translates to CASSFTREQYF.

This chain connects TRBV7-2 to TRBJ1-4; 7 nucleotides line up with TRBD1. The CDR3 totals 15 residues. CDR1 and CDR2 from the germline V gene are SGHTA and FQGNSA. Unmatched junction bases numbered 7, after V lost 1 base and J lost 8 bases. The CDR3 DNA reads as TGTGCCAGCAGCTTAGGACAGGGATTGGGCGAAAAACTGTTTTTT. This gives the protein CASSLGQGLGEKLFF.

The rearrangement links TRBV7-3 to TRBJ1-4, with 7 bases matching TRBD1. The CDR3 has 15 amino acids. J lost 7 bases, V lost 2 bases, and 7 bases had no gene match. CDR1 and CDR2 from the germline V gene are SGHTA and FQGTGA. The CDR3 DNA is TGTGCCAGCAGCTTACGAGGGGGCGGCACTGAAAAACTGTTTTTT. The encoded protein is CASSLRGGGTEKLFF.

The chain recombines TRBV5-1 with TRBJ1-1; 7 nucleotides agree with TRBD1. With 3 bases clipped from V and 4 bases from J, the junction kept 15 bases outside the gene matches. This CDR3 is 17 amino acids long. Germline-derived CDR1 and CDR2 are SGHRS and YFSETQ. CDR3 in DNA: TGCGCCAGCAGCTCCTATATTAAGACAGGGTTGGGCACTGAAGCTTTCTTT. As protein: CASSSYIKTGLGTEAFF.

The gene calls are TRBV29-1 and TRBJ1-2, with D unresolved. V lost 3 bases and J lost 8, with 10 bases in between. The CDR3 loop spans 11 amino acids. The germline gives CDR1 SQVTM, CDR2 ANQGSEA. CDR3: CSVELGSGYTF. The CDR3 DNA reads as TGCAGCGTTGAGCTAGGGAGCGGCTACACCTTC.

The chain combines TRBV19 with TRBJ1-2; D not resolved. This CDR3 is 13 amino acids long. Looked up from germline, CDR1 is LNHDA and CDR2 is SQIVND (reference sequence). The ends were cut back, 7 bases at V and 4 bases at J, with 13 bases in the middle. The CDR3 sequence is CASTTLPGYGYTF. The CDR3 nucleotides read TGTGCCAGTACCACCTTGCCCGGCTATGGCTACACCTTC.

The gene calls are TRBV6-5 and TRBJ1-1; TRBD1 might be the D (5 bases). The CDR3 has 13 residues. V gave up 5 bases and J gave up 5 bases, with 12 bases separating them. Germline CDR1 and CDR2: MNHEY and SVGAGI. This chain's CDR3 is CASSERWGTEAFF. The CDR3 bases are TGTGCCAGCAGTGAAAGGTGGGGGACTGAAGCTTTCTTT.

At least ten counts were recorded for this clonotype. The chain joins TRBV4-1 to TRBJ1-2; D gene uncertain. This CDR3 region has 15 residues. Trimming stripped 0 bases from V and 7 bases from J, with 15 bases between. Germline lookup yields CDR1 MGHRA and CDR2 YSYEKL. The CDR3: CASSQEWAAGSGYTF. For the CDR3, the DNA is TGCGCCAGCAGCCAAGAGTGGGCCGCTGGGAGTGGCTACACCTTC.